These 30 T cell receptor beta chains were sequenced from one sample in a study of T cells in localized non-small cell lung cancer. The method was immunoSEQ multiplex PCR; TCRdb's version includes in-frame clones alone and lacks a portion of them. The sample holds 45,000 or so clones, more than 85% seen once. The sequenced sample was PBMCs, obtained before any cancer treatment. These receptors came from a man aged 35 to 69 with stage II lung adenocarcinoma.

The CDR3 coding sequence is TGTGCCAGCTCACCTGACCGGGTGCAGCAGTATTTT. Its protein is CASSPDRVQQYF. The genes are TRBV18 and TRBJ2-3; unclear D gene. From germline, CDR1 is KGHSH and CDR2 LQKENI. The V gene lost 3 bases and the J gene lost 11 bases, with 12 bases spanning the gap. The CDR3 length is 12 residues.

The gene calls are TRBV6-5 and TRBJ1-6; D is unresolved. CDR3 length: 14 residues. The V end lost 2 bases, the J end lost 10 bases, and 12 bases lay between the germline ends. Germline CDR1 MNHEY, CDR2 SVGAGI. CDR3 sequence reads: CASSYGGLWSPLHF. The CDR3 DNA reads TGTGCCAGCAGTTACGGAGGGTTGTGGTCACCCCTCCACTTT.

This chain uses TRBV30 with TRBJ2-5, with D uncertain. In germline, CDR1 is GTSNPN, CDR2 SVGIG (reference sequence). The CDR3 length is 15 residues. The V and J ends lost 3 bases and 4 bases respectively, with 18 bases between them. The CDR3 sequence: CAWRALDPKVETQYF. The CDR3 DNA reads as TGTGCCTGGAGGGCCTTGGACCCGAAGGTAGAGACCCAGTACTTC. Filled out from reference TRBV30 and TRBJ2-5, the complete variable domain reads SQTIHQWPATLVQPVGSPLSLECTVEGTSNPNLYWYRQAAGRGLQLLFYSVGIGQISSEVPQNLSASRPQDRQFILSSKKLLLSDSGFYLCAWRALDPKVETQYFGPGTRLLVL.

This sequence joins TRBV11-3 and TRBJ2-7; the match to TRBD1 covers 10 bases. The CDR3 covers 15 residues. The germline gives CDR1 SGHNT, CDR2 YENEEA. V lost 3 bases to trimming and J lost 3 bases; unmatched junction nucleotides: 5. The DNA for the CDR3 is TGTGCCAGCAGCTTCTTCGACAGGGGGCTCTACGAGCAGTACTTC. This sequence encodes CASSFFDRGLYEQYF.

This sequence joins TRBV9 and TRBJ2-3; tentatively, D is TRBD1 (5 bases). V shed 3 bases and J shed 4 bases, with 9 bases lying between them. The CDR3 consists of 13 residues. Per germline, CDR1 SGDLS and CDR2 YYNGEE. In DNA, the CDR3 is TGTGCCAGCAGCGCCAGGGTTTCAGATACGCAGTATTTT. It encodes CASSARVSDTQYF.

V is TRBV2 and J is TRBJ1-2; the D is unclear. CDR1 and CDR2 (germline): SNHLY, FYNNEI. CDR3 length equals 13 residues. Trimming took off 7 bases at V and 2 bases at J, with 11 bases between the two ends. The CDR3 protein is CASKADLNYGYTF. The CDR3 bases are TGTGCCAGCAAGGCAGATCTGAACTATGGCTACACCTTC.

The chain couples TRBV2 to TRBJ1-6, with D possibly matching TRBD1 (6 bases). The V and J ends lost 2 bases and 6 bases respectively, with 8 bases between them. There are 14 residues in the CDR3. Per the germline V gene, CDR1 is SNHLY and CDR2 is FYNNEI. This chain's CDR3 is CASSETGLNSPLHF. CDR3 nucleotide sequence: TGTGCCAGCAGTGAAACAGGGCTTAATTCACCCCTCCACTTT. The variable domain in full, completed from reference TRBV2 and TRBJ1-6, reads EPEVTQTPSHQVTQMGQEVILRCVPISNHLYFYWYRQILGQKVEFLVSFYNNEISEKSEIFDDQFSVERPDGSNFTLKIRSTKLEDSAMYFCASSETGLNSPLHFGNGTRLTVT.

J is TRBJ2-3 and V is TRBV5-1; tentatively, D is TRBD1 or TRBD2 (5 bases each). The CDR3 runs to 13 residues. Germline V lookup: CDR1 SGHRS, CDR2 YFSETQ. Trimming pared 4 bases from V and 4 bases from J, leaving 10 bases between. CDR3 in DNA: TGCGCCAGCAGCCCCGGGACGGCAGATACGCAGTATTTT. Encoded protein: CASSPGTADTQYF.

The rearrangement joins TRBV27 to TRBJ2-3; the D call may be TRBD1 or TRBD2 (6 bases each). Germline V gene data show CDR1 as MNHEY and CDR2 as SMNVEV (reference sequence). This CDR3 has 14 residues. The V gene lost 4 bases and the J gene lost 2 bases, with 10 bases spanning the gap. This CDR3 is CASSSGGSTDTQYF. CDR3 DNA sequence: TGTGCCAGCAGTTCCGGGGGCTCCACAGATACGCAGTATTTT.

This sequence joins TRBV4-1 and TRBJ2-3; 9 bases are shared with TRBD1. The CDR3 covers 14 residues. Trimming removed 7 bases from V and 5 bases from J; junction bases left unmatched: 7. CDR1 is MGHRA and CDR2 is YSYEKL in the germline V gene. CDR3 protein: CASNDRGNRDTQYF. The CDR3, as DNA: TGCGCCAGCAATGACAGGGGGAACAGAGATACGCAGTATTTT.

This chain links TRBV18 with TRBJ1-2; the match to TRBD1 covers 9 bases. CDR3 length equals 15 residues. CDR1 KGHSH and CDR2 LQKENI come from the germline V gene. The trim removed 4 bases at V and 4 bases at J, leaving 7 bases unmatched. The CDR3 protein is CASSHAQDRGYGYTF. The DNA of the CDR3 is TGTGCCAGCTCACACGCTCAGGACAGGGGCTATGGCTACACCTTC. The variable domain in full, with the rest retrieved from reference TRBV18 and TRBJ1-2, is NAGVMQNPRHLVRRRGQEARLRCSPMKGHSHVYWYRQLPEEGLKFMVYLQKENIIDESGMPKERFSAEFPKEGPSILRIQQVVRGDSAAYFCASSHAQDRGYGYTFGSGTRLTVV.

This sequence joins TRBV5-5 and TRBJ2-1; TRBD1 matches 7 bases. CDR3 size: 15 residues. V trimming: 4 bases; J trimming: 5 bases; junction bases outside the gene matches: 9. Germline V gives CDR1 SGHKS, CDR2 YYEKEE (reference sequence). CDR3 sequence (DNA): TGTGCCAGCAGCCGGGGACAGCCGCAACACAATGAGCAGTTCTTC. Its translation is CASSRGQPQHNEQFF.

V usage is TRBV11-2 and J usage is TRBJ2-7; possible D gene TRBD2, 5 bases. The CDR3 is 13 residues long. Per germline, CDR1 SGHAT and CDR2 FQNNGV. The V end was cut by 1 base, the J end by 4 bases, with 8 bases between. The CDR3 coding sequence is TGTGCCAGCAGCTTAGGACGGGGTTACGAGCAGTACGTC. Amino acids: CASSLGRGYEQYV.

The V call is TRBV7-2, the J call TRBJ1-4; maybe TRBD1 (5 bases). This CDR3 is 15 amino acids long. Trimming took 1 base from V and 7 from J, leaving 13 bases between them. Looked up from germline, CDR1 is SGHTA and CDR2 is FQGNSA. The CDR3 coding sequence is TGTGCCAGCAGCTTAGGGGGAGGGGACGGTGAAAAACTGTTTTTT. Translation: CASSLGGGDGEKLFF.

This clone appeared a single time. The chain links TRBV7-3 to TRBJ2-3; D possibly corresponds to TRBD2 (6 bases). CDR1 is SGHTA and CDR2 is FQGTGA in the germline V gene. V dropped 2 bases and J dropped 8 bases, with 11 bases sitting between them. The CDR3 is made up of 13 amino acids. Written as DNA, the CDR3 is TGTGCCAGCAGCTTACGAATGGGGGGTACGCAGTATTTT. Amino acids: CASSLRMGGTQYF.

The DNA of the CDR3 is TGTGCTAGTGGTTTGTTCGAGGGCTCAAGTCCTAATGAGCAGTTCTTC. Translation: CASGLFEGSSPNEQFF. The V and J genes are TRBV12-5 and TRBJ2-1; tentatively, D is TRBD2 (5 bases). V lost 2 bases and J lost 7, with 18 bases in between. CDR1 and CDR2 (germline): LGHNT, FRNRAP. CDR3 length equals 16 residues.

This CDR3 reads CASSLWGDDGYTF. The CDR3 DNA reads as TGTGCCAGCAGTTTATGGGGGGATGATGGCTACACCTTC. This chain connects TRBV6-6 to TRBJ1-2; D possibly corresponds to TRBD1 (5 bases). The V gene's germline CDR1 is MNHNY and CDR2 SVGAGI (reference sequence). The CDR3 contains 13 residues. Trimming stripped 4 bases from V and 6 bases from J, with 12 bases between.

The gene calls are TRBV29-1 and TRBJ2-2; 9 nucleotides match TRBD1. V lost 7 bases to trimming and J lost 3 bases; unmatched junction nucleotides: 12. The CDR3 is made up of 16 amino acids. Germline V lookup: CDR1 SQVTM, CDR2 ANQGSEA. CDR3 nucleotides: TGCAGCGCTAAACTCTCCGACAGGGGGGACACCGGGGAGCTGTTTTTT. It yields the protein CSAKLSDRGDTGELFF.

The chain uses TRBV7-6 and TRBJ2-5; 11 nucleotides align to TRBD1. Germline CDR1 and CDR2: SGHVS and FNYEAQ. With 5 bases clipped from V and 5 bases from J, the junction kept 4 bases outside the gene matches. The CDR3 has 14 residues. CDR3 DNA: TGTGCCAGCAGCCTAGGACAGGGGGCCGAGACCCAGTACTTC. Translated: CASSLGQGAETQYF.

The CDR3 DNA reads TGCGCCAGCAGTGAGGGGGGGAGAATAAAGGGGTACGAGACCCAGTACTTC. This codes for CASSEGGRIKGYETQYF. The V call is TRBV10-2, the J call TRBJ2-5; maybe TRBD2 (6 bases). The CDR3 length is 17 residues. Trimming shortened V by 2 bases and J by 5 bases, and 21 bases separated the two germline ends. Germline loops: CDR1 WSHSY, CDR2 SAAADI.

The rearrangement joins TRBV6-5 to TRBJ2-1; a weak D match, TRBD2 (7 bases). This CDR3 has 16 amino acids. V lost 2 bases to trimming and J lost 6 bases, with 17 bases between them. Per germline, CDR1 MNHEY and CDR2 SVGAGI. CDR3 nucleotide sequence: TGTGCCAGCAGTTACGGCGGGGGCCCACCTCTCAATGAGCAGTTCTTC. It encodes CASSYGGGPPLNEQFF.

The chain has TRBV27 and TRBJ2-7, with a weak D call TRBD1 (6 bases). V was pared by 2 bases and J by 4 bases, with 15 bases between. Germline lookup yields CDR1 MNHEY and CDR2 SMNVEV (reference sequence). The CDR3 has 15 amino acids. The CDR3 loop is CASSLGPPGAYEQYV. Here the CDR3 DNA reads TGTGCCAGCAGTTTAGGTCCCCCAGGGGCATACGAGCAGTACGTC.

The chain carries TRBV11-2 and TRBJ2-1; tentatively, D is TRBD1 (5 bases). Per the germline V gene, CDR1 is SGHAT and CDR2 is FQNNGV. Trimming stripped 5 bases from V and 9 bases from J, with 17 bases between. This CDR3 is 14 amino acids long. This CDR3 reads CASSLQNTGAEQFF. For the CDR3, the DNA is TGTGCCAGCAGCCTCCAAAACACAGGCGCTGAGCAGTTCTTC.

CDR3 DNA: TGTGCCAGCATCGGACTAGCGGGGACCGGGGAGCTGTTTTTT. Translation: CASIGLAGTGELFF. V gene TRBV2 combines with J gene TRBJ2-2; 12 positions agree with TRBD2. The CDR3 runs to 14 residues. Germline V lookup: CDR1 SNHLY, CDR2 FYNNEI. V was clipped by 7 bases and J by 5 bases; unmatched bases: 2. Looking up the rest from reference TRBV2 and TRBJ2-2 gives the full variable domain: EPEVTQTPSHQVTQMGQEVILRCVPISNHLYFYWYRQILGQKVEFLVSFYNNEISEKSEIFDDQFSVERPDGSNFTLKIRSTKLEDSAMYFCASIGLAGTGELFFGEGSRLTVL.

The J gene is TRBJ2-7, the V gene TRBV6-6; D gene ambiguous. The CDR3 has 14 amino acids. V gave up 0 bases and J gave up 5 bases, with 11 bases separating them. In germline, CDR1 is MNHNY, CDR2 SVGAGI (reference sequence). The CDR3 DNA is TGTGCCAGCAGTTACTCACGGTTAGGGAACGAGCAGTACGTC. It is translated as CASSYSRLGNEQYV.

The V and J genes are TRBV5-1 and TRBJ1-2; 10 positions agree with TRBD1. After removal of 6 bases from V and 6 bases from J, the junction contained 8 bases not matched to a gene. This CDR3 is built from 14 residues. CDR1 SGHRS and CDR2 YFSETQ come from the germline V gene. CDR3 region: CASTNRTGGDGYTF. The CDR3, as DNA: TGCGCCAGCACAAATAGGACAGGGGGGGATGGCTACACCTTC.

The chain recombines TRBV19 with TRBJ1-2; the D gene is possibly TRBD1 (6 bases). V was clipped by 3 bases and J by 6 bases, with 8 bases between them. This CDR3 is 12 amino acids long. Germline CDR1 LNHDA, CDR2 SQIVND (reference sequence). The CDR3 DNA reads as TGTGCCAGTAGTATTGACAGGCATGGCTACACCTTC. This gives the protein CASSIDRHGYTF.

The chain employs TRBV19 and TRBJ1-4; D remains ambiguous. Trimming shortened V by 6 bases and J by 5 bases, and 7 bases separated the two germline ends. This CDR3 spans 12 amino acids. Germline loops: CDR1 LNHDA, CDR2 SQIVND (reference sequence). The CDR3 region is CASRLMNEKLFF. The CDR3 DNA is TGTGCCAGTAGACTCATGAATGAAAAACTGTTTTTT.

The gene calls are TRBV6-1 and TRBJ2-7; the D is unclear. Looked up from germline, CDR1 is MNHNS and CDR2 is SASEGT. The CDR3 length is 11 residues. The ends were cut back, 8 bases at V and 3 bases at J, with 8 bases in the middle. CDR3 nucleotides: TGTGCCAGCCGCAGTTTCTACGAGCAGTACTTC. Protein product: CASRSFYEQYF.

In DNA form, the CDR3 reads TGTGCCACGTCAGGGGACTCTGGAAACACCATATATTTT. Amino acids: CATSGDSGNTIYF. The gene calls are TRBV10-3 and TRBJ1-3, with a weak D call TRBD1 (6 bases). Germline V CDR1 and CDR2: ENHRY, SYGVKD. This CDR3 is 13 amino acids long. V dropped 10 bases and J dropped 0 bases, with 10 bases sitting between them.